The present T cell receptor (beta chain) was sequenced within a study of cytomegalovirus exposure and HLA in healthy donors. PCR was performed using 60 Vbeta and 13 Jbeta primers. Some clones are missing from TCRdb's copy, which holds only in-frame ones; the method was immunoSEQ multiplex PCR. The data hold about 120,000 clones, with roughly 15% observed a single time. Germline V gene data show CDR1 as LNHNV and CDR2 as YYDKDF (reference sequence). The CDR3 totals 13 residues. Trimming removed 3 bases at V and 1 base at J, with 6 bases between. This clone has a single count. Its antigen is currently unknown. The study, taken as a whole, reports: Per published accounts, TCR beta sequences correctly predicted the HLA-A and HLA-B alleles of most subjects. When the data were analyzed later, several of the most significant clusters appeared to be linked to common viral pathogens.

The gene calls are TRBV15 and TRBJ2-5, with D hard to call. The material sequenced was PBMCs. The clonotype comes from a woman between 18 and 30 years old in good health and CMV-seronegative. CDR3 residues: CATSSQSQETQYF. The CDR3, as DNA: TGTGCCACCAGCAGTCAGTCCCAAGAGACCCAGTACTTC. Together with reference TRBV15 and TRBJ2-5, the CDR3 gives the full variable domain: DAMVIQNPRYQVTQFGKPVTLSCSQTLNHNVMYWYQQKSSQAPKLLFHYYDKDFNNEADTPDNFQSRRPNTSFCFLDIRSPGLGDTAMYLCATSSQSQETQYFGPGTRLLVL.